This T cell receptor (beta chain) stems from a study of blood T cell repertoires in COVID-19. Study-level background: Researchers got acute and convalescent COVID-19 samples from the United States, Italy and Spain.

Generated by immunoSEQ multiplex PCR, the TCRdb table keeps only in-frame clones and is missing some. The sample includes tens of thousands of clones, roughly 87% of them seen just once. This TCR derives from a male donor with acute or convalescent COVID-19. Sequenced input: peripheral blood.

The CDR3 DNA sequence: TGTGCCAGCAGCTTCGGACAGGGCGCTAACTATGGCTACACCTTC. Residues: CASSFGQGANYGYTF. V usage is TRBV5-5 and J usage is TRBJ1-2, with TRBD1 identical over 8 bases. The CDR3 sequence is 15 residues long. V lost 2 bases, J lost 0 bases, and 3 bases stayed unmatched. In germline, CDR1 is SGHKS, CDR2 YYEKEE (reference sequence).